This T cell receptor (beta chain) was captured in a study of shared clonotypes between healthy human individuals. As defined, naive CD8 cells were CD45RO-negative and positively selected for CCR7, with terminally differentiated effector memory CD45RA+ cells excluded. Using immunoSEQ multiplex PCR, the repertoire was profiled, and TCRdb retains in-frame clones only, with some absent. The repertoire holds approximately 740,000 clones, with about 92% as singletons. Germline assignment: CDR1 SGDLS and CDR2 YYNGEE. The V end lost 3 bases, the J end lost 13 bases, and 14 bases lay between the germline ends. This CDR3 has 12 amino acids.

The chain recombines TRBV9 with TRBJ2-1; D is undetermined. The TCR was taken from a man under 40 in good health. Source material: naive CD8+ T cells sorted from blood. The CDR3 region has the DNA TGTGCCAGCAGCGGCCTCTTGGGCTTACAGTTCTTC. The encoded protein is CASSGLLGLQFF.